Listed below are T cell receptor beta chains from one sample, sequenced in a study of OX40 agonist ivuxolimab in advanced cancers. Clones were read by immunoSEQ multiplex PCR, and TCRdb kept only the in-frame ones, dropping some. The table shows tens of thousands of clones, with about 85% occurring only once. The sample here was CD4+ or CD8+ T cells sorted from blood, taken in a trial of the OX40 agonist ivuxolimab. The receptors shown here come from an adult with an advanced solid tumor such as melanoma, head and neck, liver or kidney cancer. CDR3s include the opening cysteine and the closing phenylalanine or tryptophan. A D gene is named only where the DNA matches it firmly. Expanded clones are given a class, and other clones once, few, many or no size at all.

d_call,j_call,clone_size,v_call,cdr3_nt,cdr3_aa
.,TRBJ2-7,.,TRBV2,TGTGCCAGCAGTGCTGAAGGACTCCCCACCTACGAGCAGTACTTC,CASSAEGLPTYEQYF
.,TRBJ1-4,.,TRBV28,TGTGCCAGCAGCCTTGGTGAAGCCGGAGGTAATGAAAAACTGTTTTTT,CASSLGEAGGNEKLFF
TRBD1,TRBJ1-1,.,TRBV18,TGTGCCAGCTCACCATCGGAAACAGGGGAGGCCACTGAAGCTTTCTTT,CASSPSETGEATEAFF
.,TRBJ2-4,.,TRBV1,TGCACCAGCAGCCAAGAGTGGGAGCGGCCACTAGCCAAAAACATTCAGTACTTC,CTSSQEWERPLAKNIQYF
TRBD2,TRBJ2-1,.,TRBV6-5,TGTGCCAGCAGTCGCCCGGGACTATCTAAGGAGCAGTTCTTC,CASSRPGLSKEQFF
.,TRBJ2-7,.,TRBV11-2,TGTGCCAGCAGCCGGGGACAATTCTCGGCCTACGAGCAGTACTTC,CASSRGQFSAYEQYF
.,TRBJ1-4,once,TRBV27,TGTGCCAGCAGGGGGGACGGGGATGAAAAACTGTTTTTT,CASRGDGDEKLFF
TRBD1,TRBJ1-4,.,TRBV28,TGTGCCAGCAGTCCGAATACAGGGGGGTATGGTGAAAAACTGTTTTTT,CASSPNTGGYGEKLFF
TRBD2,TRBJ2-3,.,TRBV4-2,TGTGCCAGCAGCCAAGATAATGCGGGAGGCACAGATACGCAGTATTTT,CASSQDNAGGTDTQYF
TRBD1,TRBJ1-1,few,TRBV28,TGTGCCAGCAGTCCCCTAGACGGACAGGGGACGACTGAAGCTTTCTTT,CASSPLDGQGTTEAFF
.,TRBJ2-6,.,TRBV5-1,TGCGCCAGCAGCTTGTATCTACTATCGTCTGGGGCCAACGTCCTGACTTTC,CASSLYLLSSGANVLTF
.,TRBJ2-1,.,TRBV30,TGTGCCTGGAAGGTCGGGTCAGGTCGCCGATCTGAGCAGTTCTTC,CAWKVGSGRRSEQFF
.,TRBJ2-5,.,TRBV6-6,TGTGCCAGCAGTTCCTTGGGGAGGGAGACCCAGTACTTC,CASSSLGRETQYF
.,TRBJ2-2,.,TRBV5-1,TGCGCCAGCAGGGACGTGGGCTCCACCGGGGAGCTGTTTTTT,CASRDVGSTGELFF
.,TRBJ2-1,.,TRBV11-3,TGTGCCAGCAGCTTTATCGGGGACAATGAGCAGTTCTTC,CASSFIGDNEQFF
.,TRBJ1-4,few,TRBV25-1,TGTGCCAGCAGTGAAAAAGGGGAAAAACTGTTTTTT,CASSEKGEKLFF
TRBD1,TRBJ2-7,.,TRBV27,TGTGCCACCTCGGGGACAGCCTCCTACGAGCAGTACTTC,CATSGTASYEQYF
TRBD2,TRBJ2-1,once,TRBV6-5,TGTGCCAGCGGGGGAAGCGGGAGCAGCAATGAGCAGTTCTTC,CASGGSGSSNEQFF